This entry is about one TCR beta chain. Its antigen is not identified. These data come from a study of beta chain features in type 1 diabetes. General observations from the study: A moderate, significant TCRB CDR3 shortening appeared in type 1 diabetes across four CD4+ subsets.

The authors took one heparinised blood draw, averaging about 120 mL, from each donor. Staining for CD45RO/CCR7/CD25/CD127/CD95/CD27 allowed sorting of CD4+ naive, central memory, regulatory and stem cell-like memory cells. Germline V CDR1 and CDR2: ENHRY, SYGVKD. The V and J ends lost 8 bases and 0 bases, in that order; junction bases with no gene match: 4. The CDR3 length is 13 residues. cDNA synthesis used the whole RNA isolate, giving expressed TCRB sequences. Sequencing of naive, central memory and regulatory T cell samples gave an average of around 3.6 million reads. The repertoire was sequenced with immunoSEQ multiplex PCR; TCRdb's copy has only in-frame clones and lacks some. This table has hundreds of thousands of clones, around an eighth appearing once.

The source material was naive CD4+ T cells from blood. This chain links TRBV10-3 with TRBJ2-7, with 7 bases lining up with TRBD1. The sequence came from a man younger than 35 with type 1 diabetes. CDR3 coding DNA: TGTGCCATCCGCAGGGACAGCTCCTACGAGCAGTACTTC. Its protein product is CAIRRDSSYEQYF.